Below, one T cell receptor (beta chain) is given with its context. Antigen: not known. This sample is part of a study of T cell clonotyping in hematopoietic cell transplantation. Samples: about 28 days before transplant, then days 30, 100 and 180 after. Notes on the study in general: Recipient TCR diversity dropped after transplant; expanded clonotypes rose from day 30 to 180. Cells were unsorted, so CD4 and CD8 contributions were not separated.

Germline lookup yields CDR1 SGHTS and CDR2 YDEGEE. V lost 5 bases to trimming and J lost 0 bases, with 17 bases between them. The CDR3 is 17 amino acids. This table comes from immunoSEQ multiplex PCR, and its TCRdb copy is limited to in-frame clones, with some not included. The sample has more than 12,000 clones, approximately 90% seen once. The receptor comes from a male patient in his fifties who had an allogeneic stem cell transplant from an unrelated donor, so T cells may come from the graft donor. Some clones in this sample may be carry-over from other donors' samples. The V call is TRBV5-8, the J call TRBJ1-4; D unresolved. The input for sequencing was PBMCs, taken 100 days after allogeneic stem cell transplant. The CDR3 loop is CASSTGRGFATNEKLFF. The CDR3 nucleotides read TGTGCCAGCAGTACCGGGAGAGGTTTTGCAACTAATGAAAAACTGTTTTTT.